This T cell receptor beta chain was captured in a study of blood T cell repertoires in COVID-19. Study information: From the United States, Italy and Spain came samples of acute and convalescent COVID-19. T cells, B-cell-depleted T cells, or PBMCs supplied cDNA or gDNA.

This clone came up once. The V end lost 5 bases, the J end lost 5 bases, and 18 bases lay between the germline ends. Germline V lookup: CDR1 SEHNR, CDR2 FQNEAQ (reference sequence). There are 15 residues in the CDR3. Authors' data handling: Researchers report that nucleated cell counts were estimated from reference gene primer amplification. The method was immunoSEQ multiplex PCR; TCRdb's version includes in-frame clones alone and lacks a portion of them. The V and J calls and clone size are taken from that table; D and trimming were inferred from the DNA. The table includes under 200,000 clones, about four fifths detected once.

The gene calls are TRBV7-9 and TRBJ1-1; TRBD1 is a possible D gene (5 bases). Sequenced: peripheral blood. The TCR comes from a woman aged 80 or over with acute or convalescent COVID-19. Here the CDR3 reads CASSPGGAYGTEAFF. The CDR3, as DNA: TGTGCCAGCAGCCCTGGAGGGGCGTATGGGACTGAAGCTTTCTTT. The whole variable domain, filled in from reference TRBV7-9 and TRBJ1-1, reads DTGVSQNPRHKITKRGQNVTFRCDPISEHNRLYWYRQTLGQGPEFLTYFQNEAQLEKSRLLSDRFSAERPKGSFSTLEIQRTEQGDSAMYLCASSPGGAYGTEAFFGQGTRLTVV.